This paragraph covers one T cell receptor beta chain sequence. Its antigen is not yet known. Base-call qualities are not available, and no considerably larger clone is one nucleotide away. The cohort consisted of 600 to 750 healthy bone marrow donors. All cohort members were sampled while nominally healthy, although unrecorded immune exposures were likely present. The donor was CMV seronegative and was included in the group of approximately 350 seronegative cohort members. A peripheral blood sample was provided by each donor, and peripheral blood mononuclear cells were used for TCR beta sequencing. The Qiagen DNeasy Blood Extraction Kit was used to extract genomic DNA from the blood cell samples. The trim is 4 bases for V and 0 bases for J, with a gap of 11 bases between the germline ends. CDR1 is given as SGHRS and CDR2 as YFSETQ, both from the germline V gene. Including the terminal cysteine and phenylalanine, the CDR3 comprises 15 residues. Just CDR3 DNA is preserved here, 45 bases in frame from base 1.

The library was prepared using the immunoSEQ multiplex PCR assay. A mixture of 60 forward primers for TCR Vbeta segments and 13 reverse primers for TCR Jbeta segments was used in the multiplex PCR. The CDR3 region of rearranged TCR beta genes was amplified from genomic DNA by a multiplex PCR assay. On the Illumina HiSeq System, the amplified TCR beta libraries were sequenced as 87-base-pair reads. Under the source paper's analysis protocol: In a later analysis, around 80 million unique TCR beta chains were counted across the roughly 670 repertoires, and some 10 million of these chains were shared by at least two donors. Raw reads were error-corrected and collapsed into unique sequences by a nearest-neighbor algorithm in which closely related sequences were merged to remove PCR and sequencing errors. Alignment of CDR3 sequences to IMGT reference sequences was used to assign V, D and J gene segments. For a sequence to be retained, at least a six-nucleotide match to both a V gene segment and a J gene segment was required. A rearrangement was called productive if the CDR3 had no stop codons and remained in frame with V and J, and every other rearrangement was called non-productive. CDR3 was defined by IMGT convention, running from the second conserved V-encoded cysteine to the conserved J-encoded phenylalanine. Sequences without an unambiguous match to a single V gene segment were excluded from the earlier analysis of approximately 600 of the donors. In an earlier analysis of a few hundred of the donors, V segments were called functional above 56.7% productive rearrangements and were called segregating when the between-donor standard deviation exceeded 5%. A statistical classification framework was built for diagnosing cytomegalovirus status from the catalog of TCR beta chain sequences. In a later analysis, V and J genes were assigned by comparing TCR nucleotide sequences against IMGT/GENE-DB human TR gene sequences. Using the TCRdist pipeline, a later analysis assigned CDR3 sequences along with most-parsimonious VDJ recombination scenarios. A later analysis defined each TCR beta chain by its CDR3 amino acid sequence plus V-gene family, and excluded reads lacking a unique V-gene family. To address suspected cross-contamination and a sequencing artifact, a later analysis removed roughly 640 highly shared, low-generation-probability nucleotide sequences. In a later analysis, a clonal expansion index for each public chain was calculated from normalized within-repertoire ranks of inferred template counts. In a later analysis, generation probabilities were computed with a VDJ recombination model fitted to out-of-frame rearrangements, and the resulting probabilities were checked against IGoR. A later analysis scored TCR-TCR, TCR-HLA and TCR-CMV co-occurrence with hypergeometric tests, applying a repertoire-size bias correction to TCR pairs. A later analysis estimated false discovery rates by permuting HLA or CMV assignments 20 times. In a later analysis, co-occurring TCRs were grouped with DBSCAN, and TCRdist sequence similarity was added when clustering was performed within HLA-allele-positive subsets. Repertoires with fewer than 30,000 or more than 120,000 public chains, plus five repertoires with anomalous nucleotide sharing, were excluded from co-occurrence clustering. The source is immuneACCESS, and TCRdb retained only in-frame sequences with V and J called. Part of the clones is not carried over; for the studies checked, unresolved V genes explain less than half of this, and the remainder is unexplained. D and trimming were read from the DNA, whereas the V and J calls and clone size are those reported in that table. This sample is represented by 130,000 to 150,000 clones; about 80% of them were singletons. The biggest ten clones account for under 6% of the sample.

The sample originates from a study of cytomegalovirus exposure and HLA in healthy donors (dated by TCRdb to about 2017). In the study overall: In an earlier analysis of several hundred of the donors, approximately 300 Gb of sequence data and 117 million unique TCR beta sequences from 150 million to 200 million T cells were reported. A few DR-DQ haplotypes were treated as single units for association and clustering because of strong linkage in the cohort. The study used immunosequencing to profile the T cell repertoires of several hundred subjects and linked those repertoires to cytomegalovirus serostatus. Every discovery cohort repertoire had been produced on one sequencing platform. Approximately 310 gigabases of sequencing data and around 80 million unique TCR sequences made up an early release that covered nearly 650 HLA-typed donors. Class I and class II HLA loci were covered by the typing at four-digit resolution. To study patterns of TCR occurrence, a later analysis re-analyzed previously published TCR beta repertoires from 666 donors and added high-resolution HLA genotyping. The number of donors typed differed by locus, with roughly 629-640 for A, B, C, DRB1 and DQB1, roughly 520 for DQA1, under 610 for DPA1, and around 450 for DPB1. Rather than using new phenotypic data, the later analysis identified candidate immune exposures from TCR beta sequences and from how often those sequences occurred across donors. The genetic ancestry cluster associated with self-reported Caucasian donors included around four fifths of the approximately 430 genotyped donors. The study was designed to test whether signatures of past pathogen exposure could be identified by cataloging public T cell receptors. Donor age, sex, ethnicity and CMV serostatus were compiled alongside the repertoire data. To decide whether each TCR beta V gene segment behaved as functional or pseudogenic, an earlier analysis of some 600 of the donors relied on high-throughput TCR beta sequencing. To predict cytomegalovirus infection status, the study combined high-throughput TCR immunosequencing, statistical association of individual TCRs with disease status, and machine learning. Across some 400 genotyped donors of the cohort, an average of about 220,000 unique TCR beta nucleotide sequences per donor were sequenced, and roughly 20% of those sequences were non-productive. A separate validation cohort of about 110 different subjects was used in addition to the 666-subject first cohort. Genome-wide SNP genotypes for about 65% of the roughly 700 donors were used in a later genetic analysis, which treated that subset as a discovery cohort.

Results the study describes overall, beyond this receptor: In a later analysis, HLA-associated TCR beta chains were found to be more clonally expanded and to have lower generation probabilities than equally common non-associated chains. A later genetic analysis associated a missense DCLRE1C variant with V-gene and J-gene trimming of TCR beta chains, and an independent cohort replicated the association. In a later analysis, several top co-occurrence clusters were reported to appear linked to parvovirus B19, influenza, CMV and Epstein-Barr virus. A later analysis found that TCR association rates varied across HLA loci, with DRB1 alleles showing the most associated TCRs and HLA-C alleles the fewest. In a later genetic analysis, fewer N-insertions in productive TCRs were reported among donors in an Asian-associated ancestry cluster than the roughly 700-donor mean. In a later analysis, about 16,000 TCR beta sequences were associated with specific HLA alleles at a false discovery rate of 0.05. A cluster of highly shared sequence variants was judged likely to be a technical artifact of the sequencing pipeline. The classifier was reported to diagnose cytomegalovirus status with high specificity and sensitivity in both the original and validation cohorts. When HLA alleles, especially DR and DQ, strongly co-occurred, attributing TCR associations to individual alleles was difficult. Because some donors lacked HLA typing at each locus, the association tests relied only on the typed subset. A further reported finding was that TCR beta sequences accurately predicted the HLA-A and HLA-B alleles for most subjects in the first cohort. According to a later analysis, most CMV-associated TCR beta chains appeared to be HLA-restricted, and the HLA associations seemed to be driven largely by CMV exposure. Three of the identified cytomegalovirus-associated TCR beta chains were confirmed in vitro to be specific for cytomegalovirus antigens. In an earlier analysis of approximately 590 of the donors, most TCR beta V segments appeared in productive rearrangements about 87% or about 30% of the time, broadly matching IMGT annotations. The cohort was sequenced for TCR beta chains only, and without alpha or paired-chain data the features that could be detected were limited. Sequencing depth was assumed to be roughly uniform across donors in the presence/absence analyses, though that assumption may not hold. Correlated functional status among segregating V segments might be attributable to linkage disequilibrium, but an unknown experimental factor could not be ruled out. Most TCR sequences were seen in very few donors, while some public TCRs were found in many individuals. According to the authors, the approach could potentially be generalized to other disease states and immunological phenotypes. Some IMGT-functional V segments, including TRBV6-2 and TRBV6-3, could not be told apart with the 87-base-pair reads, so those segments were excluded. The study listed 170 or so TCR beta chains as associated with cytomegalovirus. The earlier analysis of approximately 560 of the donors excluded approximately 17 rarely observed V segments, including chromosome 9 orphons, because counts were too low. The only immune exposure information available for the cohort was CMV serostatus.

Sequenced material: PBMCs. The rearrangement combines TRBV5-1 with TRBJ1-3; a confident D gene designation cannot be given. The TCR sequence derives from a man aged 40-50 years in good health and CMV-seronegative. The base sequence is TGCGCCAGCAGCCAACAGAGCAACTCTGGAAACACCATATATTTT. Translation gives CASSQQSNSGNTIYF.